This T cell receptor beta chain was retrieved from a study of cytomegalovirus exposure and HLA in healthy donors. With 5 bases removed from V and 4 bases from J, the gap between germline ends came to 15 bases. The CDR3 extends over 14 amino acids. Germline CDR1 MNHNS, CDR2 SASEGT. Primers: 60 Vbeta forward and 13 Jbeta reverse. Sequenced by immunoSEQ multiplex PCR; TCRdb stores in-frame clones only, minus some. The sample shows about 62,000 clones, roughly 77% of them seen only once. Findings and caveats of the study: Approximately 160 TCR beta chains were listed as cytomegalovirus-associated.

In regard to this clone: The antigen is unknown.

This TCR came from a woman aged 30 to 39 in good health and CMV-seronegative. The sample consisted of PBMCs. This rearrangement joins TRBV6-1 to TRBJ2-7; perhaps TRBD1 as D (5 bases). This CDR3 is CASSPNWGGYEQYF. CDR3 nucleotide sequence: TGTGCCAGCAGTCCAAACTGGGGCGGTTACGAGCAGTACTTC.